This T cell receptor beta chain is from a study of shared clonotypes between healthy human individuals (dated by TCRdb to 2020 to 2022). The study in broad terms: The cohort comprised a couple of women and three men aged 18 to 49 years. Per donor, leukapheresis produced somewhere between about 0.8 and 9.5 billion PBMCs. For each donor, three plates each were used for CD4 naive and CD4 memory, two plates were used for CD8 naive, and one plate was used for CD8 memory. To increase sequencing depth and limit assay-specific biases, TCR repertoire library preparation and sequencing were carried out by different laboratories using diverse techniques. To estimate repertoire size and how much clonotypes are shared between individuals, the study performed deep sequencing of blood TCR repertoires from 4 to 6 healthy adults. Paper-wide results and their limitations: Only blood was sampled, and tissue TCR repertoires likely differ from those in blood. Pairwise subsampling indicated that sequencing depth was expected to affect the degree of clonotype sharing among donors. Naive subsets generally had larger estimated clonotype richness than memory subsets did. Rarefaction of sorted-subset datasets indicated incomplete sequencing despite the large sequencing depth. Higher generation probabilities were observed for clonotypes shared by all four sorted-subset donors than for non-shared clonotypes. Across a few donors, about 5% of naive CD4, roughly 3.3% of naive CD8, approximately 2.5% of memory CD4, and roughly 0.4% of memory CD8 clonotypes were shared. The small number of donors limited the genetic and exposure-history diversity represented.

V loses 8 bases, J loses 4 bases, and the germline ends lie 18 bases apart. CDR1 SGHTA and CDR2 FQGNSA are derived from the germline V gene. The CDR3 holds 15 amino acids from the cysteine to the phenylalanine. Only the CDR3 portion is preserved as DNA: 45 bases, with reading frame beginning at the first base. TCR CDR3 regions were amplified from genomic DNA by multiplex PCR using the deep immunoSEQ assay. Extracted genomic DNA from each cell subset was spread evenly across all wells of several immunoSEQ 96-well plates, with each plate serving as a replicate. For sorted subsets, each replicate PCR was loaded with about 0.2 ug genomic DNA, equivalent to some 27,000 T cell genomes. Purified libraries were measured with a Qubit 3.0 fluorometer, size-checked on a Bioanalyzer 2100, and measured again with the KAPA Library Quantification kit. Every immunoSEQ 96-well plate was sequenced on a separate single-read 150-cycle Illumina NextSeq 550 flow cell. The authors' pipeline ran thus. Because only junctional sequences without quality scores were contained in the immunoSEQ output, filtering matching that applied to full-length reads could not be performed. To assign V/J genes and CDR3, sequences were annotated against IMGT germline references using PyIR, a Python wrapper for IgBLAST v1.9. Reads were removed for weak V/J assignments (E-value above 1e-6), missing CDR3, stop codons, out-of-frame junctions, or ambiguous translated residues. V3J clonotypes were defined by identical inferred V gene, J gene, and CDR3 amino acid sequence. To compute the percentage overlap between repertoires, the number of shared unique clonotypes was divided by the size of the smaller repertoire. RTK rarefaction, the Chao1 estimator, and Recon v2.1 estimates of unobserved clonotypes were used to assess repertoire richness. OLGA was used to compute generation probabilities for all TCRbeta clonotypes that the gDNA method yielded from a few donors. TCRdb took over this immuneACCESS table, retaining in-frame rearrangements with V and J assigned. Such tables are incomplete; in checked studies, under half of the missing clones stem from an unresolved V gene, and the remainder is unexplained. Clone size and the V and J calls come from that table; the DNA yielded D and trimming. This sample comprises about 2.4 million clones, roughly 92% of them detected only once. Under 0.15% of the sample rests with the top ten.

As to this clone: Its antigen is unknown. No quality values exist for individual bases; no much larger clone is one base distant.

The donors were healthy, HIV-negative adults who had no recently reported acute infections or vaccinations. Only Caucasian adults living in Nashville, Tennessee, USA were represented among the donors. CD4+ T cells were enriched by magnetic negative selection; naive cells were then positively selected on CD45RA, and the negative fraction formed the memory subset. Blood was collected by leukapheresis, and PBMCs were isolated by Ficoll-Histopaque density gradient centrifugation and then cryopreserved in liquid nitrogen vapor phase. Analytical flow cytometry was used to check the purity and quantity of every magnetically sorted T cell population. Genomic DNA was isolated from each sorted fraction and quantified by UV absorbance on a Nanodrop 2000c.

Sequenced sample: naive CD4+ T cells sorted from blood. This specimen's cell subset or site label, per the study, means: CD45RA+ positively selected. The chain couples TRBV7-2 to TRBJ1-3; there is no confident call for the D gene. The TCR originated in a man younger than 30 in good health. The CDR3 is CASASGEVSGNTIYF. The base sequence is TGTGCCAGCGCTTCGGGCGAAGTTTCCGGAAACACCATATATTTT.